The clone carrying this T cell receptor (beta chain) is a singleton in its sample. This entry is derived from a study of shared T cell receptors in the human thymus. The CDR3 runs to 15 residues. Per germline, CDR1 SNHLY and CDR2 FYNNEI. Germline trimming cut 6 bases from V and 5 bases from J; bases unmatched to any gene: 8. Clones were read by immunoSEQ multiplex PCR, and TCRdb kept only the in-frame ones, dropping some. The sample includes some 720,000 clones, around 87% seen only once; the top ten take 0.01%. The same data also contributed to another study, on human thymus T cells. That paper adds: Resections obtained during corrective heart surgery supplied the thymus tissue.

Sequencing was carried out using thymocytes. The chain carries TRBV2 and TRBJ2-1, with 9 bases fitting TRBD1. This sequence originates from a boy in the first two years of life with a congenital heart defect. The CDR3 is CASRLDRGTHNEQFF. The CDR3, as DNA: TGTGCCAGCAGGTTGGACAGGGGAACTCACAATGAGCAGTTCTTC.